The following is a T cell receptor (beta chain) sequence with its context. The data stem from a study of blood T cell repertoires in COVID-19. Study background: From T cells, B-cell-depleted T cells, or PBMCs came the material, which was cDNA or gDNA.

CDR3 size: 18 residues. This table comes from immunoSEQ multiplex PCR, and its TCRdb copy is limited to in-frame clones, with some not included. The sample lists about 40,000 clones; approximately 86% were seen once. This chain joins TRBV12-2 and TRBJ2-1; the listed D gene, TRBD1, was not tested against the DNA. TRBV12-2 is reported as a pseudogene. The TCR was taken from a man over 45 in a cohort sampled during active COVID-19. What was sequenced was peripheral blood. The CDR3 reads CASRLAKTGATDYNEQFF. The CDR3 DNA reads TGTGCAAGTCGCTTAGCGAAGACAGGGGCCACCGATTACAATGAGCAGTTCTTC.